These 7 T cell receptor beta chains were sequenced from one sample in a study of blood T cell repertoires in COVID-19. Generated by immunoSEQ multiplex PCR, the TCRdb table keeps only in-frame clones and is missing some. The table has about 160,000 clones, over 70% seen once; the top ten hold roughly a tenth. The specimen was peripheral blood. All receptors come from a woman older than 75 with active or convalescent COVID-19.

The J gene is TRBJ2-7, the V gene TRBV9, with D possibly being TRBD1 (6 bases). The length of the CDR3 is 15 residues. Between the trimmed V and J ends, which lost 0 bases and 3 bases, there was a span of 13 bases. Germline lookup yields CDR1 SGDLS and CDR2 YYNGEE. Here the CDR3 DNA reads TGTGCCAGCAGCGTAGCTACGGGACACCTCTACGAGCAGTACTTC. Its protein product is CASSVATGHLYEQYF.

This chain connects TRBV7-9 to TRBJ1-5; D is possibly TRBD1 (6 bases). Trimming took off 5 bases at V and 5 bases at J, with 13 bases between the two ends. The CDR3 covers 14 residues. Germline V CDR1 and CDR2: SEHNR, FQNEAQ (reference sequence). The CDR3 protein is CASSLQGPHQPQHF. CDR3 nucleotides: TGTGCCAGCAGCCTACAGGGCCCTCATCAGCCCCAGCATTTT.

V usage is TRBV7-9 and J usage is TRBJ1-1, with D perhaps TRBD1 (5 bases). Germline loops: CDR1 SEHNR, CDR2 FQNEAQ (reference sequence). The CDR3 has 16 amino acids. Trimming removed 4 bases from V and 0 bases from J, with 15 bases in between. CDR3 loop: CASSSKGRGMNTEAFF. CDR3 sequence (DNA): TGTGCCAGCAGCTCCAAAGGGCGGGGGATGAACACTGAAGCTTTCTTT.

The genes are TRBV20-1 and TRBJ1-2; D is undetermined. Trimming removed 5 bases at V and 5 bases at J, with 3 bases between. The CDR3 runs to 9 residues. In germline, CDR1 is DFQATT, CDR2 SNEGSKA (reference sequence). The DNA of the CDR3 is TGCAGTGCTTCATATGGCTACACCTTC. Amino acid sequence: CSASYGYTF.

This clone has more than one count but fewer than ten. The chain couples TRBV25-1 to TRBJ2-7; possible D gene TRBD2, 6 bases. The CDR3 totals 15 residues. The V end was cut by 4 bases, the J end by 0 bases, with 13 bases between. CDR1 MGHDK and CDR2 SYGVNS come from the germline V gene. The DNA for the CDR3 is TGTGCCAGCAGTGCTGAGGGACTGGGCTCCTACGAGCAGTACTTC. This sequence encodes CASSAEGLGSYEQYF.

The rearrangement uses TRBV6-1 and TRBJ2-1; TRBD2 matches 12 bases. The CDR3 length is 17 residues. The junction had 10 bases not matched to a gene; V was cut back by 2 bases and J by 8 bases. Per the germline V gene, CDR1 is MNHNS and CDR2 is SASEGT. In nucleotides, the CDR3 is TGTGCCAGCAGTGAACCCGGACTAGCGGGGAGGGGCGATGAGCAGTTCTTC. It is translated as CASSEPGLAGRGDEQFF.

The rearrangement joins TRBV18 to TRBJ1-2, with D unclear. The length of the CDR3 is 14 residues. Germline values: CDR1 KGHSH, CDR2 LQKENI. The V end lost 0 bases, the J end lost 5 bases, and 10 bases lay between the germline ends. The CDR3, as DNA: TGTGCCAGCTCACCACCCGGGGATGTATATGGCTACACCTTC. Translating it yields CASSPPGDVYGYTF.